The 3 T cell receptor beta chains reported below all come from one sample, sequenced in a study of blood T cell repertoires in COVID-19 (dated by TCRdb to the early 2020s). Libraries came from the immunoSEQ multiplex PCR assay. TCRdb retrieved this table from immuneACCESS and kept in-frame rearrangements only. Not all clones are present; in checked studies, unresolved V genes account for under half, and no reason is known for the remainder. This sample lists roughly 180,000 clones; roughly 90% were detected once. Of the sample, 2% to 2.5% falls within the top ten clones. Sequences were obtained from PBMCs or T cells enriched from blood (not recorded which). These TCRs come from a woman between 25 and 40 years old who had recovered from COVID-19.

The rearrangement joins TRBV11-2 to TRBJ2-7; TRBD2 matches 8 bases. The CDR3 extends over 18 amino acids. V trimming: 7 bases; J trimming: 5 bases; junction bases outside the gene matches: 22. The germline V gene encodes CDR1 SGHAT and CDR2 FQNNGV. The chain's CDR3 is CASKLRLGQREKDDEQYF. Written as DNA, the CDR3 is TGTGCCAGCAAGCTTCGATTAGGGCAGCGGGAGAAGGATGACGAGCAGTACTTC.

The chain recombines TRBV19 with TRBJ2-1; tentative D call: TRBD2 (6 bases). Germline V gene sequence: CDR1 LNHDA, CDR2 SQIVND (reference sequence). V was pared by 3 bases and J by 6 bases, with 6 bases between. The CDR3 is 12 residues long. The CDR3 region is CASSIGSNEQFF. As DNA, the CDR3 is TGTGCCAGTAGTATCGGGAGCAATGAGCAGTTCTTC.

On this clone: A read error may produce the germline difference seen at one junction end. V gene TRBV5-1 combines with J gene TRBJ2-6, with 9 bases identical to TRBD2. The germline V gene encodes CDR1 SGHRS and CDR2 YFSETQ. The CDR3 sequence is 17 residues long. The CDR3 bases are TGCGCCAGCAGCCTTAGCGGGGGAGTCTCTGCGGCCAACGTCCTGACTTTC. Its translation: CASSLSGGVSAANVLTF.